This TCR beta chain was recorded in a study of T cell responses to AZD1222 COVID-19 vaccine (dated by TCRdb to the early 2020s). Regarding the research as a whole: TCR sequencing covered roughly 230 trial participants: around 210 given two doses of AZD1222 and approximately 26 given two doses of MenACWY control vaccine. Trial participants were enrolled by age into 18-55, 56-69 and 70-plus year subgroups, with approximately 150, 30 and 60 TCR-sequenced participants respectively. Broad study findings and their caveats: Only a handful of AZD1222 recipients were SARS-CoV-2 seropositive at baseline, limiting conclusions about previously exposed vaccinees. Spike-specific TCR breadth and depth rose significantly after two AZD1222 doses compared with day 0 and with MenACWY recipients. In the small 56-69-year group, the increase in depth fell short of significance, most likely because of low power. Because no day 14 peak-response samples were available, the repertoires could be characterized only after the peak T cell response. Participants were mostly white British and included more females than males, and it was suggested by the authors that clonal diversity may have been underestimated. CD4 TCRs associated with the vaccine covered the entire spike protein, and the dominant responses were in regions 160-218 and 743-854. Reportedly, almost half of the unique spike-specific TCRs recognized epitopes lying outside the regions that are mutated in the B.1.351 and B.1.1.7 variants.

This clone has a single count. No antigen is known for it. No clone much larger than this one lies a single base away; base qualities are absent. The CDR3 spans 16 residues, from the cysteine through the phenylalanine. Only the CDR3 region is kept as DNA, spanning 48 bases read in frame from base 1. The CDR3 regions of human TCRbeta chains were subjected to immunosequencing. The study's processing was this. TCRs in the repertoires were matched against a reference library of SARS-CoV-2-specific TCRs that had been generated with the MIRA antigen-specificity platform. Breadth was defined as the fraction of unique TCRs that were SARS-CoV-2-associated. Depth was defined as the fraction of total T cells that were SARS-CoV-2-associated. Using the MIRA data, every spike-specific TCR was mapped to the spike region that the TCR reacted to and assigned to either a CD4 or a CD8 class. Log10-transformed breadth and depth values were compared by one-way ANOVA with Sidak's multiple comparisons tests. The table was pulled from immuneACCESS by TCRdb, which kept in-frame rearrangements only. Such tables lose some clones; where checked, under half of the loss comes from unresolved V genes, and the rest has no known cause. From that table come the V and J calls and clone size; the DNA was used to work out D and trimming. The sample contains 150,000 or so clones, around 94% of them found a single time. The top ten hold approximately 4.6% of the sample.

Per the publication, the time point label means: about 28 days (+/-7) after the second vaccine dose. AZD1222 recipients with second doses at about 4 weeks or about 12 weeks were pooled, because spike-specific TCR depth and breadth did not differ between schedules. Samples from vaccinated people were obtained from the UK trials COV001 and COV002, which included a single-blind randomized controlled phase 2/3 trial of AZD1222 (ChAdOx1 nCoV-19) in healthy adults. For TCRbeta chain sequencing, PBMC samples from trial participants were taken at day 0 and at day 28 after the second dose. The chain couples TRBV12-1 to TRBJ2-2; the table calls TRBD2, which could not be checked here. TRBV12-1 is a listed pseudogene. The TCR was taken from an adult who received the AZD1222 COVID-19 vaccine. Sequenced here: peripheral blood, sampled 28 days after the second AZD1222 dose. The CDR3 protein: CASSWGLAGDTGELFF. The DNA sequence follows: TGTGCCAGCAGCTGGGGACTAGCGGGAGACACCGGGGAGCTGTTTTTT.